This entry lists 17 T cell receptor beta chains sequenced from one sample in a study of blood T cell repertoires in COVID-19. The protocol was immunoSEQ multiplex PCR, while the TCRdb copy is restricted to in-frame clones and leaves out a portion. Among about 310,000 clones listed, roughly 90% were seen once. Sequenced: peripheral blood. These receptors came from a woman under 40 with COVID-19, enrolled during active disease.

V is TRBV6-4 and J is TRBJ1-6, with unresolved D. Trimming took off 0 bases at V and 7 bases at J, with 10 bases between the two ends. The length of the CDR3 is 15 residues. The V gene's germline CDR1 is MRHNA and CDR2 SNTAGT. DNA for the CDR3: TGTGCCAGCAGTGACTCCGGGTCTCTAAATTCACCCCTCCACTTT. Residues: CASSDSGSLNSPLHF.

The CDR3 coding sequence is TGTGCCAGCAGCAAAGCCTCGGGACATACGGGAGGCCATGTGGCCCAGTACTTC. As protein: CASSKASGHTGGHVAQYF. The chain carries TRBV21-1 and TRBJ2-5; the DNA was not compared with TRBD2, the D call given in the table. TRBV21-1 is described as a pseudogene. This CDR3 spans 18 amino acids.

The sample holds one count of this clone. This rearrangement joins TRBV19 to TRBJ2-2; perhaps TRBD2 as D (7 bases). The CDR3 runs to 14 residues. Trimming removed 7 bases from V and 4 bases from J, with 13 bases in between. Germline V gene sequence: CDR1 LNHDA, CDR2 SQIVND (reference sequence). In nucleotides, the CDR3 is TGTGCCAGTAAAGGGGGGGTCGGCACCGGGGAGCTGTTTTTT. Translated: CASKGGVGTGELFF.

This clone was counted once. The chain couples TRBV4-1 to TRBJ2-5; tentatively, D is TRBD1 (5 bases). CDR1 and CDR2 (germline): MGHRA, YSYEKL. This CDR3 comprises 13 residues. Trimming cost V 1 base and J 2 bases, with 5 bases left between them. The CDR3 coding sequence is TGCGCCAGCAGCCAAGGACAGCAAGAGACCCAGTACTTC. This encodes CASSQGQQETQYF.

V usage is TRBV28 and J usage is TRBJ1-4, with D unresolved. Trimming left V 8 bases short and J 8 bases short, with 12 bases between. The CDR3 totals 12 residues. Germline loops: CDR1 MDHEN, CDR2 SYDVKM. The CDR3: CASRVRSEKLFF. The CDR3, as DNA: TGTGCCAGCCGCGTTCGGTCGGAAAAACTGTTTTTT.

Comments on this clone: Different DNA sequences within this sample yield the same CDR3. The chain uses TRBV5-1 and TRBJ2-7, with 12 nucleotides matching TRBD2. The CDR3 length is 14 residues. J lost 1 base, V lost 7 bases, and 3 bases had no gene match. Germline V gene data show CDR1 as SGHRS and CDR2 as YFSETQ. In DNA form, the CDR3 reads TGCGCCAGCTCCGGGACTAGCGGGTCCTACGAGCAGTACTTC. Its translation: CASSGTSGSYEQYF.

J is TRBJ1-1 and V is TRBV9; no clear D gene. Germline CDR1 is SGDLS and CDR2 is YYNGEE. Trimming took off 5 bases at V and 4 bases at J, with 15 bases between the two ends. The CDR3 sequence is 14 residues long. In nucleotides, the CDR3 is TGTGCCAGCAGTCCCGCCAGCGGGGTCACTGAAGCTTTCTTT. Protein sequence: CASSPASGVTEAFF.

The chain combines TRBV29-1 with TRBJ1-1; a possible D gene is TRBD1 (6 bases). Germline V gene data show CDR1 as SQVTM and CDR2 as ANQGSEA. The CDR3 consists of 13 residues. The germline V and J ends were trimmed by 7 bases and 5 bases, with 17 bases remaining between them. This CDR3 reads CSASGGGGTEAFF. The CDR3 nucleotides are TGCAGCGCCTCGGGGGGCGGGGGTACTGAAGCTTTCTTT.

The rearrangement joins TRBV5-4 to TRBJ1-6; 9 bases agree with TRBD1. V shed 4 bases and J 0 bases; nucleotides not matched to a gene: 14. Per germline, CDR1 SGHNT and CDR2 YYREEE (reference sequence). This CDR3 comprises 20 residues. CDR3 DNA sequence: TGTGCCAGCAGCAACGGGGGGACAGGGTTTTCGAGCTCCTATAATTCACCCCTCCACTTT. Residues: CASSNGGTGFSSSYNSPLHF.

CDR3 region: CASSLARAGEEVYF. As DNA, the CDR3 is TGTGCCAGCAGCTTAGCGCGGGCGGGGGAGGAAGTGTACTTC. J is TRBJ2-7 and V is TRBV7-8; TRBD2 agrees at 7 bases. CDR1 is SGHVS, CDR2 FQNEAQ, per germline. CDR3 length equals 14 residues. V lost 0 bases, J lost 12 bases, and 11 bases stayed unmatched.

The chain links TRBV23-1 to TRBJ1-4, with 7 positions matching TRBD1. TRBV23-1 is designated an ORF whose function remains uncertain. The CDR3 runs 13 residues. The V segment lost 9 bases and the J segment 5 bases; nucleotides outside the gene matches: 6. The CDR3 DNA reads as TGCGCCAGGGTCGGAGGGGGCAATGAAAAACTGTTTTTT. Residues: CARVGGGNEKLFF.

The chain couples TRBV11-3 to TRBJ2-3, with 9 bases matching TRBD1. V lost 3 bases to trimming and J lost 2 bases; unmatched junction nucleotides: 3. The CDR3 consists of 15 residues. Germline V lookup: CDR1 SGHNT, CDR2 YENEEA. The CDR3 DNA reads as TGTGCCAGCAGCTTGACAGGGGGGATCACAGATACGCAGTATTTT. It encodes CASSLTGGITDTQYF.

The J gene is TRBJ1-6, the V gene TRBV27, with D possibly being TRBD1 (5 bases). CDR1 and CDR2 (germline): MNHEY, SMNVEV (reference sequence). The CDR3 length is 16 residues. Trimming stripped 6 bases from V and 5 bases from J, with 17 bases between. CDR3 in amino acids: CASRVLGGSDNSPLHF. CDR3 bases: TGTGCCAGCAGGGTCCTCGGGGGGTCAGATAATTCACCCCTCCACTTT.

The chain recombines TRBV14 with TRBJ1-2, with D possibly matching TRBD1 (5 bases). V lost 0 bases and J lost 4, with 12 bases in between. The CDR3 extends over 15 amino acids. Per the germline V gene, CDR1 is SGHDN and CDR2 is FVKESK. The CDR3 DNA reads as TGTGCCAGCAGCCAAGACCAGGGAATGGGCTATGGCTACACCTTC. Translation: CASSQDQGMGYGYTF.

The V call is TRBV4-1, the J call TRBJ1-6; 12 bases align to TRBD1. The CDR3 is 15 amino acids. V lost 3 bases to trimming and J lost 10 bases; unmatched junction nucleotides: 4. Germline lookup yields CDR1 MGHRA and CDR2 YSYEKL. The CDR3 coding sequence is TGCGCCAGCAGCCAGGGACAGGGGGCACGGTCACCCCTCCACTTT. This gives the protein CASSQGQGARSPLHF.

The rearrangement links TRBV10-3 to TRBJ2-5; 12 bases are shared with TRBD2. The V and J ends lost 4 bases and 3 bases, in that order; junction bases with no gene match: 9. This CDR3 region has 17 residues. The germline gives CDR1 ENHRY, CDR2 SYGVKD. The DNA of the CDR3 is TGTGCCATCAGTGCACCGCTAGCGGGAGGGGTAAAAGAGACCCAGTACTTC. It translates to CAISAPLAGGVKETQYF.

The V and J genes are TRBV7-2 and TRBJ2-1; a weak D match, TRBD2 (5 bases). In germline, CDR1 is SGHTA, CDR2 FQGNSA. Trimming pared 1 base from V and 1 base from J, leaving 11 bases between. This CDR3 has 16 residues. The CDR3 DNA is TGTGCCAGCAGCTTAGGCCCAGCGGAGTCCTACAATGAGCAGTTCTTC. It encodes CASSLGPAESYNEQFF. Full variable domain (rest looked up from reference TRBV7-2 and TRBJ2-1): GAGVSQSPSNKVTEKGKDVELRCDPISGHTALYWYRQSLGQGLEFLIYFQGNSAPDKSGLPSDRFSAERTGGSVSTLTIQRTQQEDSAVYLCASSLGPAESYNEQFFGPGTRLTVL.